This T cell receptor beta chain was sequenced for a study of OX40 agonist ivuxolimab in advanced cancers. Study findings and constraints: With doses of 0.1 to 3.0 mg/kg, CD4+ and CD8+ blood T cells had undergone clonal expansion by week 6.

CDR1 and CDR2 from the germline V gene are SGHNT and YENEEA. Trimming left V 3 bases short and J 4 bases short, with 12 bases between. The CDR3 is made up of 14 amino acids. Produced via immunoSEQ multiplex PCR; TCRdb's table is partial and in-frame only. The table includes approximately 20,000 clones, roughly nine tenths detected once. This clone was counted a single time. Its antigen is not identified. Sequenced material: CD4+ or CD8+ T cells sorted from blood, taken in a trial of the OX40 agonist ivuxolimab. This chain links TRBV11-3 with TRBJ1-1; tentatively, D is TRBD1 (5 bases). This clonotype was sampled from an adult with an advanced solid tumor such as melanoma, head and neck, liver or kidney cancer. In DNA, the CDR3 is TGTGCCAGCAGCTTCGGGGGTTTGGGCACTGAAGCTTTCTTT. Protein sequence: CASSFGGLGTEAFF.